These 5 T cell receptor beta chains were all obtained from the same sample, sequenced in a study of CD8 T cells in ankylosing spondylitis. TCRdb analysed the 5' RACE reads with MiXCR anew, one entry per CDR3 protein. The sample holds around 230,000 distinct CDR3 sequences, 8% to 9.5% seen once. Sequences were obtained from blood, either unsorted or a sorted T cell fraction (not recorded which). The receptors derive from a male donor with ankylosing spondylitis or in good health (not recorded which).

CDR3 region: CASSKTSATYEQYF. The CDR3 bases are TGTGCCAGCAGCAAGACTAGCGCCACCTACGAGCAGTACTTC. This rearrangement joins TRBV5-6 to TRBJ2-7; 8 positions agree with TRBD2. The CDR3 has 14 amino acids. Germline V CDR1 and CDR2: SGHDT, YYEEEE. With 4 bases clipped from V and 2 bases from J, the junction kept 5 bases outside the gene matches.

The rearrangement joins TRBV18 to TRBJ1-1; D uncertain. CDR1 and CDR2 (germline): KGHSH, LQKENI. V lost 3 bases and J 4 bases, leaving 15 bases between the germline ends. The CDR3 totals 15 residues. The CDR3 spells CASSPDIGRGTEAFF. The CDR3 DNA reads as TGTGCCAGCTCACCTGACATCGGGAGAGGCACTGAAGCTTTCTTT. The full variable domain, with the rest looked up from reference TRBV18 and TRBJ1-1, is NAGVMQNPRHLVRRRGQEARLRCSPMKGHSHVYWYRQLPEEGLKFMVYLQKENIIDESGMPKERFSAEFPKEGPSILRIQQVVRGDSAAYFCASSPDIGRGTEAFFGQGTRLTVV.

This clonotype was seen ten or more times. The rearrangement links TRBV12-3 or TRBV12-4 to TRBJ2-7; a weak D match, TRBD2 (5 bases). Trimming left V 4 bases short and J 3 bases short, with 19 bases between. The CDR3 covers 16 residues. Here the CDR3 reads CASSSSLERSHYEQYF. Here the CDR3 DNA reads TGTGCCAGCAGTTCCTCCCTAGAGCGGTCCCACTACGAGCAGTACTTC.

This clonotype occurred many times. This chain connects TRBV15 to TRBJ1-5; 7 nucleotides match TRBD1. The germline V gene has CDR1 LNHNV and CDR2 YYDKDF (reference sequence). The length of the CDR3 is 16 residues. V trimming: 3 bases; J trimming: 2 bases; junction bases outside the gene matches: 7. The DNA for the CDR3 is TGTGCCACCAGCAGTGGTACAGACAGGGGCAATCAGCCCCAGCATTTT. Encoded protein: CATSSGTDRGNQPQHF. The variable domain in full, completed from reference TRBV15 and TRBJ1-5, reads DAMVIQNPRYQVTQFGKPVTLSCSQTLNHNVMYWYQQKSSQAPKLLFHYYDKDFNNEADTPDNFQSRRPNTSFCFLDIRSPGLGDTAMYLCATSSGTDRGNQPQHFGDGTRLSIL.

This clonotype was observed many times. The chain is built from TRBV5-8 and TRBJ2-4; weak D call: TRBD1 (5 bases). This CDR3 contains 15 residues. In germline, CDR1 is SGHTS, CDR2 YDEGEE. The germline V and J ends were trimmed by 6 bases and 1 base, with 14 bases remaining between them. CDR3 sequence (DNA): TGTGCCAGCACCCTAGGCCCAGGGGCCAAAAACATTCAGTACTTC. Amino acid sequence: CASTLGPGAKNIQYF. Together with reference TRBV5-8 and TRBJ2-4, the CDR3 gives the full variable domain: EAGVTQSPTHLIKTRGQQATLRCSPISGHTSVYWYQQALGLGLQFLLWYDEGEERNRGNFPPRFSGRQFPNYSSELNVNALELEDSALYLCASTLGPGAKNIQYFGAGTRLSVL.